The 3 T cell receptor beta chains presented below share a single source sample, sequenced in a study of CXCR3-negative and CXCR3-positive naive CD8 T cells. 5' RACE that incorporated UMI labels was used to prepare the TRB cDNA libraries. TCRdb re-called the 5' RACE reads, yielding one record per CDR3 amino acid sequence without DNA. The clone table shows 100,000 to 150,000 distinct CDR3 sequences, with the ten largest holding approximately 0.3%. The specimen was naive CXCR3- CD8+ T cells from blood. Subset defined: CD45RO-CCR7+CD27+CD95- naive CD8+ T cells lacking CXCR3 (TNR3-). The receptors shown here come from a human donor in good health. Some clones in this sample may be carry-over from other donors' samples.

This sequence joins TRBV27 and TRBJ2-1; TCRdb proposes TRBD2, but this gene call is untestable without DNA. CDR1 MNHEY and CDR2 SMNVEV come from the germline V gene (reference sequence). This CDR3 contains 14 residues. The CDR3 reads CASSYASGRNEQFF.

The chain employs TRBV9 and TRBJ2-7; TCRdb designates TRBD2, a call that cannot be tested without DNA. This CDR3 is 14 amino acids long. Looked up from germline, CDR1 is SGDLS and CDR2 is YYNGEE. The CDR3: CASSVGEGHHEQYF. The variable domain in full, with the rest retrieved from reference TRBV9 and TRBJ2-7, is DSGVTQTPKHLITATGQRVTLRCSPRSGDLSVYWYQQSLDQGLQFLIQYYNGEERAKGNILERFSAQQFPDLHSELNLSSLELGDSALYFCASSVGEGHHEQYFGPGTRLTVT.

The V gene is TRBV4-3, the J gene TRBJ1-3; TCRdb calls TRBD1, which cannot be checked without DNA. CDR1 is LGHNA, CDR2 YSLEER, per germline. CDR3 length equals 18 residues. CDR3 protein: CASSPSSPGGSFGNTIYF.